This record looks at one TCR beta chain sequence and its context. Its antigen is unknown. Measured with immunoSEQ multiplex PCR; TCRdb has only the in-frame clones, and not every one. The sample gives some 97,000 clones, 80% to 95% of which show up once; more than 1.5% is in the top ten. The sample comes from a study of T cell responses to AZD1222 COVID-19 vaccine. The CDR3 loop spans 15 amino acids. Germline CDR1 is LGHDT and CDR2 is YNNKEL (reference sequence). Trimming left V 5 bases short and J 4 bases short, with 18 bases between. Study-level points and caveats: The donor group comprised mostly white British people and more females; the analysis possibly underestimated clonal diversity.

The origin of this receptor is an adult in good health. The chain has TRBV3-1 (or the pseudogene TRBV3-2) and TRBJ2-7, with D maybe TRBD1 (6 bases). This material consisted of peripheral blood, taken on day 0 of AZD1222 vaccination. The CDR3 nucleotides read TGTGCCAGCAGCGGGGACCGGGACACGGCATACGAGCAGTACTTC. The encoded protein is CASSGDRDTAYEQYF.